These 24 T cell receptor beta chains were all obtained from the same sample, sequenced in a study of blood T cells in healthy people across ages. A sample-barcoded 5' primer and a J-beta primer mix were used in a second PCR of roughly 7 to 12 cycles. Each CDR3 protein gets one entry after TCRdb re-called the 5' RACE reads with MiXCR. The sample consists of about 1.7 million distinct CDR3 sequences, 25% to 30% of them appearing once. The source material was blood. Receptor source: a woman aged 25 to 45 in good health.

This chain joins TRBV5-5 and TRBJ1-1; D gene unclear. The V gene lost 1 base and the J gene lost 5 bases, with 12 bases spanning the gap. The CDR3 has 14 residues. Germline CDR1 is SGHKS and CDR2 is YYEKEE (reference sequence). The CDR3 coding sequence is TGTGCCAGCAGCTTGCCCTACGGTTTTACTGAAGCTTTCTTT. It is translated as CASSLPYGFTEAFF.

The CDR3 loop is CAYNRGFYEQYF. CDR3 in DNA: TGTGCCTATAACAGGGGATTCTACGAGCAGTACTTC. The gene calls are TRBV9 and TRBJ2-7; 7 bases are shared with TRBD1. The CDR3 is made up of 12 amino acids. V lost 10 bases and J lost 3; bases outside the gene matches: 7. From germline, CDR1 is SGDLS and CDR2 YYNGEE.

Remarks on this clonotype: A much bigger clone sits one base away, suggesting this may be a read error. This rearrangement joins TRBV6-5 to TRBJ2-3; a possible D gene is TRBD1 (5 bases). This CDR3 has 13 amino acids. CDR1 is MNHEY, CDR2 SVGAGI, per germline. The CDR3 sequence: CASSTGSTDTRYF. In nucleotides, the CDR3 is TGTGCCAGCAGCACAGGAAGCACAGATACGCGGTATTTT.

The chain carries TRBV14 and TRBJ2-3, with a weak D call TRBD1 (5 bases). Germline V gives CDR1 SGHDN, CDR2 FVKESK. Trimming cost V 1 base and J 6 bases, with 17 bases left between them. The CDR3 extends over 16 amino acids. This chain's CDR3 is CASSQAGIGLPDTQYF. CDR3 DNA: TGTGCCAGCAGCCAAGCAGGGATCGGTCTCCCCGATACGCAGTATTTT.

Note on this clonotype: Relative to the germline gene, one junction end is altered; a read error may explain this. V gene TRBV12-3 or TRBV12-4 combines with J gene TRBJ1-4, with D hard to call. The CDR3 has 12 amino acids. The DNA for the CDR3 is TGTGCCGGCAGTGACAATGATAGGAAACTGTTTTTT. Its protein is CAGSDNDRKLFF.

This clonotype came up many times. The rearrangement links TRBV20-1 to TRBJ1-5, with 12 bases aligning to TRBD1. J lost 7 bases, V lost 7 bases, and 11 bases had no gene match. Looked up from germline, CDR1 is DFQATT and CDR2 is SNEGSKA (reference sequence). The length of the CDR3 is 15 residues. This CDR3 reads CSVPTGTGGRQPQHF. Written as DNA, the CDR3 is TGCAGTGTTCCAACCGGGACAGGGGGCCGACAGCCCCAGCATTTT.

The CDR3 nucleotides are TGTGCCACCAGTGAGGTGGGTTATCAGCCCCAGCATTTT. It codes for CATSEVGYQPQHF. V usage is TRBV24-1 and J usage is TRBJ1-5; D call uncertain. The germline V gene has CDR1 KGHDR and CDR2 SFDVKD. Deletions cut 4 bases from V and 5 bases from J, with 8 bases between. The length of the CDR3 is 13 residues.

The V gene is TRBV10-3, the J gene TRBJ1-2; no clear D. CDR3 size: 13 residues. Trimming shortened V by 6 bases and J by 4 bases, and 12 bases separated the two germline ends. Looked up from germline, CDR1 is ENHRY and CDR2 is SYGVKD. The CDR3 reads CAISVGDSYGYTF. CDR3 coding DNA: TGTGCCATCAGCGTGGGAGACTCCTATGGCTACACCTTC.

The chain has TRBV18 and TRBJ1-2; no reliable D call. V lost 0 bases to trimming and J lost 3 bases, with 8 bases between them. The germline V gene encodes CDR1 KGHSH and CDR2 LQKENI. The CDR3 is made up of 14 amino acids. The CDR3 coding sequence is TGTGCCAGCTCACCACCGGTATTGGACTATGGCTACACCTTC. Amino acid sequence: CASSPPVLDYGYTF.

For this clonotype: A read error is possible here, since a much larger clone lies one base away. The rearrangement joins TRBV12-3 or TRBV12-4 to TRBJ2-3, with 7 bases fitting TRBD1. There are 15 residues in the CDR3. The DNA of the CDR3 is TGTGCCAGCAGCCCCGGGACAGCTAACACAGATACGCCGTATTTT. Protein: CASSPGTANTDTPYF.

This clonotype was recorded a few times. The genes are TRBV6-6 and TRBJ1-1; D gene uncertain. The germline V gene has CDR1 MNHNY and CDR2 SVGAGI (reference sequence). Trimming removed 1 base at V and 1 base at J, with 10 bases between. The CDR3 runs to 15 residues. CDR3 DNA: TGTGCCAGCAGTTACTTCGAGAGGGCGAACACTGAAGCTTTCTTT. Protein: CASSYFERANTEAFF.

The chain recombines TRBV28 with TRBJ2-3; TRBD1 might be the D (5 bases). The V end lost 3 bases, the J end lost 0 bases, and 13 bases lay between the germline ends. The CDR3 sequence is 16 residues long. Germline assignment: CDR1 MDHEN and CDR2 SYDVKM. The CDR3 region is CASSFQGNPSTDTQYF. CDR3 DNA: TGTGCCAGCAGTTTCCAGGGCAACCCTAGCACAGATACGCAGTATTTT. The full variable domain, its missing parts supplied by reference TRBV28 and TRBJ2-3, is DVKVTQSSRYLVKRTGEKVFLECVQDMDHENMFWYRQDPGLGLRLIYFSYDVKMKEKGDIPEGYSVSREKKERFSLILESASTNQTSMYLCASSFQGNPSTDTQYFGPGTRLTVL.

The V call is TRBV7-2, the J call TRBJ2-5; D remains ambiguous. V dropped 5 bases and J dropped 5 bases, with 18 bases sitting between them. CDR3 size: 15 residues. The germline V gene encodes CDR1 SGHTA and CDR2 FQGNSA. Here the CDR3 DNA reads TGTGCCAGCAGCCTCACCGGGCTCCCGACCGAGACCCAGTACTTC. This encodes CASSLTGLPTETQYF. The whole variable domain, filled in from reference TRBV7-2 and TRBJ2-5, reads GAGVSQSPSNKVTEKGKDVELRCDPISGHTALYWYRQSLGQGLEFLIYFQGNSAPDKSGLPSDRFSAERTGGSVSTLTIQRTQQEDSAVYLCASSLTGLPTETQYFGPGTRLLVL.

There are many counts of this clonotype. J is TRBJ2-3 and V is TRBV4-2; D not resolved. V shed 1 base and J shed 1 base, with 6 bases lying between them. The germline V gene has CDR1 LGHNA and CDR2 YNFKEQ. The CDR3 runs 14 residues. CDR3 nucleotides: TGTGCCAGCAGCCAAGTCCAGGGCACAGATACGCAGTATTTT. Translating it yields CASSQVQGTDTQYF.

Concerning this clonotype itself: At one end the junction does not follow the germline gene, possibly because of a read error. This sequence joins TRBV6-6 and TRBJ1-2; TRBD1 matches at 7 bases. Per germline, CDR1 MNHNY and CDR2 SVGAGI (reference sequence). CDR3 length: 14 residues. The CDR3: CASSYDDRVAGHTF. The CDR3 DNA sequence: TGTGCTAGCAGTTACGACGACAGGGTGGCTGGCCACACCTTC.

The genes are TRBV6-4 and TRBJ2-3, with 8 nucleotides matching TRBD2. V gave up 4 bases and J gave up 4 bases; unmatched junction bases: 7. Germline assignment: CDR1 MRHNA and CDR2 SNTAGT. This CDR3 is built from 15 residues. The CDR3 region is CASSGGAGEPDTQYF. Here the CDR3 DNA reads TGTGCCAGCAGTGGCGGAGCGGGAGAACCAGATACGCAGTATTTT.

This clonotype was counted between two and nine times. The genes are TRBV6-1 and TRBJ1-4; D perhaps matches TRBD1 (6 bases). Germline lookup yields CDR1 MNHNS and CDR2 SASEGT. The CDR3 sequence is 16 residues long. V lost 4 bases to trimming and J lost 4 bases, with 16 bases between them. CDR3 loop: CASSGMNRAGNEKLFF. For the CDR3, the DNA is TGTGCCAGCAGTGGGATGAACAGGGCTGGTAATGAAAAACTGTTTTTT.

This clonotype has a handful of counts. The chain is built from TRBV20-1 and TRBJ2-1; no firm D call. Germline V gene sequence: CDR1 DFQATT, CDR2 SNEGSKA (reference sequence). This CDR3 is built from 13 residues. V was clipped by 5 bases and J by 4 bases, with 12 bases between them. CDR3 loop: CSALRPQYNEQFF. In DNA form, the CDR3 reads TGCAGTGCTCTCCGCCCGCAGTACAATGAGCAGTTCTTC.

Comment on this clonotype: A much larger clone lies a single base off, so this may be a read error. This CDR3 is CASSSPSEETQYF. The CDR3 bases are TGTGCCAGCTCATCACCCAGCGAAGAGACCCAGTACTTC. This chain uses TRBV18 with TRBJ2-5; D gene uncertain. CDR3 length: 13 residues. From germline, CDR1 is KGHSH and CDR2 LQKENI.

This clonotype appeared many times. The chain is built from TRBV12-3 or TRBV12-4 and TRBJ2-5; possible D gene TRBD2, 5 bases. The CDR3 has 14 residues. Between the trimmed V and J ends, which lost 6 bases and 1 base, there was a span of 12 bases. CDR3 DNA sequence: TGTGCCAGCAGCCCTCGAGGGTTCCAAGAGACCCAGTACTTC. Encoded protein: CASSPRGFQETQYF.

This clonotype came up many times. This sequence joins TRBV13 and TRBJ2-1; maybe TRBD1 (5 bases). V was shortened by 5 bases and J by 1 base, with 18 bases between the two germline ends. This CDR3 is built from 17 residues. Looked up from germline, CDR1 is PRHDT and CDR2 is FYEKMQ (reference sequence). The CDR3 region has the DNA TGTGCCAGCAGCCTGCCAGGGTCCCTCAGATCCTACAATGAGCAGTTCTTC. It encodes CASSLPGSLRSYNEQFF.

The chain links TRBV5-1 to TRBJ2-1; D not certain. Germline V CDR1 and CDR2: SGHRS, YFSETQ. V lost 4 bases to trimming and J lost 7 bases, with 12 bases between them. CDR3 length: 13 residues. In DNA, the CDR3 is TGCGCCAGCAGCCGAAGGGTTTCAAATGAGCAGTTCTTC. It encodes CASSRRVSNEQFF.

The chain uses TRBV20-1 and TRBJ2-4; 9 bases line up with TRBD1. The J call may be in error: the DNA end matches TRBJ2-7 better. CDR1 and CDR2 from the germline V gene are DFQATT and SNEGSKA (reference sequence). The CDR3 loop spans 13 amino acids. CDR3 DNA: TGCAGTGCTAGGGTGACAGGGGGGCGCGAGCAGTACTTC. This translates into CSARVTGGREQYF.

This clonotype has only a few counts. This chain uses TRBV7-2 with TRBJ1-2; D not certain. The CDR3 contains 14 residues. Trimming cost V 1 base and J 7 bases, with 13 bases left between them. Germline V gives CDR1 SGHTA, CDR2 FQGNSA. CDR3 sequence (DNA): TGTGCCAGCAGCTTAGAAGGAGTAGGAACTGGCTACACCTTC. Residues: CASSLEGVGTGYTF. Looking up the rest from reference TRBV7-2 and TRBJ1-2 gives the full variable domain: GAGVSQSPSNKVTEKGKDVELRCDPISGHTALYWYRQSLGQGLEFLIYFQGNSAPDKSGLPSDRFSAERTGGSVSTLTIQRTQQEDSAVYLCASSLEGVGTGYTFGSGTRLTVV.